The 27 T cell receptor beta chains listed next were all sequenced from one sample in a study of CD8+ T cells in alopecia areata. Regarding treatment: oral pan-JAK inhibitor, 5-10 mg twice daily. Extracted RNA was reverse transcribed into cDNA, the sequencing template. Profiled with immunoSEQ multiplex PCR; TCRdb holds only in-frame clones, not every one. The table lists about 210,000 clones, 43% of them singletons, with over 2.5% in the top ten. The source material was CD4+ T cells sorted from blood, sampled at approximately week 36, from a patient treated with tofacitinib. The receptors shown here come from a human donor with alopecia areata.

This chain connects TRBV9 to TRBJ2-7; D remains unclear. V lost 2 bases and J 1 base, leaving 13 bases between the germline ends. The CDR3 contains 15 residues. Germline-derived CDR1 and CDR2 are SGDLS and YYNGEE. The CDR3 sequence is CASSVSHEPSYEQYF. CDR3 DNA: TGTGCCAGCAGCGTCTCCCATGAACCTTCCTACGAGCAGTACTTC.

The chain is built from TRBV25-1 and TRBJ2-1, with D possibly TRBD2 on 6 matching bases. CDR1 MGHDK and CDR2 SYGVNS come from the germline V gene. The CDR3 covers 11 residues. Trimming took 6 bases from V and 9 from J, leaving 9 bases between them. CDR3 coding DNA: TGTGCCAGCAGCCCGGGACTTGAGCAGTTCTTC. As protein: CASSPGLEQFF.

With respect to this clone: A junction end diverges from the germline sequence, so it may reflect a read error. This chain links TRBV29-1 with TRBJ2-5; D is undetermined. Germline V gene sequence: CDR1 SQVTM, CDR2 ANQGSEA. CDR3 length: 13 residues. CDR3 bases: TGCAGCGTTGAATACGTACTAAGAGAGGCCCAGTACTTC. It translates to CSVEYVLREAQYF.

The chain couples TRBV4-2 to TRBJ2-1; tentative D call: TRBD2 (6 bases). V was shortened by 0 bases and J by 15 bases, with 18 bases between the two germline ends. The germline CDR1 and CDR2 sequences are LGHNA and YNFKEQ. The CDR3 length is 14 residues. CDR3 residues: CASSQDWEDARGFF. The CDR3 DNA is TGTGCCAGCAGCCAAGACTGGGAGGACGCCCGTGGGTTCTTC.

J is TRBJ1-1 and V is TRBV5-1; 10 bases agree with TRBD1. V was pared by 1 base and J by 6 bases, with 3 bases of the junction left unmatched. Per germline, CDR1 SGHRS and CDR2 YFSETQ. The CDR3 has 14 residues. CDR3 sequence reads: CASSLLGTGAEAFF. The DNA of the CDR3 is TGCGCCAGCAGCTTGCTCGGGACAGGGGCTGAAGCTTTCTTT.

Here the CDR3 reads CSADTAGTLDTQYF. CDR3 nucleotide sequence: TGCAGCGCTGACACGGCAGGGACACTGGATACGCAGTATTTT. The V and J genes are TRBV29-1 and TRBJ2-3, with D perhaps matching TRBD1 (6 bases). This CDR3 is 14 amino acids long. V was trimmed by 7 bases and J by 6 bases, leaving 20 bases between them. Germline CDR1 reads SQVTM; CDR2 reads ANQGSEA.

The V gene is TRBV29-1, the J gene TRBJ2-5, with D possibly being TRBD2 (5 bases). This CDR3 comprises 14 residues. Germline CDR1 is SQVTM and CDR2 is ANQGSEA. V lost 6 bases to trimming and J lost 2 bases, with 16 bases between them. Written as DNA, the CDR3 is TGCAGCGTAACCATTGGAGGATTTCAAGAGACCCAGTACTTC. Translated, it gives CSVTIGGFQETQYF. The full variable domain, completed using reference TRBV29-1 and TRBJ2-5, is SAVISQKPSRDICQRGTSLTIQCQVDSQVTMMFWYRQQPGQSLTLIATANQGSEATYESGFVIDKFPISRPNLTFSTLTVSNMSPEDSSIYLCSVTIGGFQETQYFGPGTRLLVL.

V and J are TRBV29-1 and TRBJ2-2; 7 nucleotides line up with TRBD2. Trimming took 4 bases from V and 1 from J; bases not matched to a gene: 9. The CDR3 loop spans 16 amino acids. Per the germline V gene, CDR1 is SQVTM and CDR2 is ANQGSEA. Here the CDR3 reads CSVAYRLAGNTGELFF. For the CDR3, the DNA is TGCAGCGTTGCGTATCGTTTAGCGGGGAACACCGGGGAGCTGTTTTTT.

The CDR3 spells CAWSVRVQETQYF. DNA of the CDR3: TGTGCCTGGAGTGTACGGGTCCAAGAGACCCAGTACTTC. This chain connects TRBV30 to TRBJ2-5; no firm D call. The CDR3 sequence is 13 residues long. Germline assignment: CDR1 GTSNPN and CDR2 SVGIG (reference sequence). V dropped 0 bases and J dropped 1 base, with 6 bases sitting between them.

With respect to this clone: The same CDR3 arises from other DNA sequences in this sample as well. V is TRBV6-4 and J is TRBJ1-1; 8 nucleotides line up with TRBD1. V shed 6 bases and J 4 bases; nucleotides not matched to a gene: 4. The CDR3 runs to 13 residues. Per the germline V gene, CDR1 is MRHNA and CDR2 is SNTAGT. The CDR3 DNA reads TGTGCCAGCAGCGCTACAGGGGGCACTGAAGCTTTCTTT. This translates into CASSATGGTEAFF.

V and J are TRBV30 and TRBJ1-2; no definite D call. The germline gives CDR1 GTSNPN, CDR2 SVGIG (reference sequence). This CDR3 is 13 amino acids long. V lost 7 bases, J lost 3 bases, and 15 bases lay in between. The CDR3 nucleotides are TGTGCCTTCAGGCCCGGGGAGGACTATGGCTACACCTTC. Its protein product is CAFRPGEDYGYTF.

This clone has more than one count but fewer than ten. CDR3 sequence (DNA): TGTGCCAGCAGCCTCACCCAGGGACTAGCCAAAAACATTCAGTACTTC. Amino acid sequence: CASSLTQGLAKNIQYF. V gene TRBV14 combines with J gene TRBJ2-4, with a weak D call TRBD2 (6 bases). V lost 4 bases and J lost 0, with 13 bases in between. Germline CDR1 reads SGHDN; CDR2 reads FVKESK. This CDR3 contains 16 residues.

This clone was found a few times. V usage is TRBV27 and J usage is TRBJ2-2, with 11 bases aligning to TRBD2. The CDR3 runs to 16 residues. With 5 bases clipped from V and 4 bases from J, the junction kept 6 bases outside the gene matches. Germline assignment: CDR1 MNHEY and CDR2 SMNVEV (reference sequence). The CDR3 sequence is CASSPTSGGGTGELFF. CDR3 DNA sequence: TGTGCCAGCAGTCCAACTAGCGGGGGTGGCACCGGGGAGCTGTTTTTT.

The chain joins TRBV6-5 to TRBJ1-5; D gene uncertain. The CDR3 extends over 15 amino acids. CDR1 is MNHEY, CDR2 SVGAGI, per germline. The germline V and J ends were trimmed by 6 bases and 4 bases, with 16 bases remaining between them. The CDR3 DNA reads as TGTGCCAGCAGAAAAAACACTCCCTTTAATCAGCCCCAGCATTTT. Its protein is CASRKNTPFNQPQHF.

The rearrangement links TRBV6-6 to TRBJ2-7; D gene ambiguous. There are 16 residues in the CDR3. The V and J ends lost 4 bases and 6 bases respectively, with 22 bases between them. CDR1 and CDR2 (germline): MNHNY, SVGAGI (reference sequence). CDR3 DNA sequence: TGTGCCAGCAGTTTCACCCCGGACCGATTCATCACCGAGCAGTACTTC. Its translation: CASSFTPDRFITEQYF.

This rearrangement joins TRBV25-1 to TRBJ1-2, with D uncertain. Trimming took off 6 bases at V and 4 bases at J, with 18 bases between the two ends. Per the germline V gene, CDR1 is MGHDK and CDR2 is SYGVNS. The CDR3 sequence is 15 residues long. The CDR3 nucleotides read TGTGCCAGCAGCCCCGGTGGTCCCCCCGGCTATGGCTACACCTTC. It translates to CASSPGGPPGYGYTF.

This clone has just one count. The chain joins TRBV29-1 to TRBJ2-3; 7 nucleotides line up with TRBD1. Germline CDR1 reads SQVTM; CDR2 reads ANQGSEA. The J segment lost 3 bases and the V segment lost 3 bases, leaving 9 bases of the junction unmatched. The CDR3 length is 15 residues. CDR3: CSVDRTGQKTDTQYF. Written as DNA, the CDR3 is TGCAGCGTTGATAGGACGGGACAGAAAACAGATACGCAGTATTTT.

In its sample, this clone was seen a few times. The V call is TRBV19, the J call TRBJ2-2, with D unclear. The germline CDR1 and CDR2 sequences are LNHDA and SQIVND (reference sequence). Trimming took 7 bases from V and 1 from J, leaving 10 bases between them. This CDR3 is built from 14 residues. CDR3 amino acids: CASKVWENTGELFF. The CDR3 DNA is TGTGCCAGTAAAGTCTGGGAGAACACCGGGGAGCTGTTTTTT.

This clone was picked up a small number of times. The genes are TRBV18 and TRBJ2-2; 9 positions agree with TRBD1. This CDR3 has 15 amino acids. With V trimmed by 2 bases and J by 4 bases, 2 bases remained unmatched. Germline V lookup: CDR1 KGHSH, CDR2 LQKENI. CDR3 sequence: CASSPGTGSTGELFF. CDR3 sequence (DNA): TGTGCCAGCTCACCAGGGACAGGGAGCACCGGGGAGCTGTTTTTT.

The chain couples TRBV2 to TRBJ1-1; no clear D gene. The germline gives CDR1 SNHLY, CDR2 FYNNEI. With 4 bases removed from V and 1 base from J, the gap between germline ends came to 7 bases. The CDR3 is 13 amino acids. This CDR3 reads CASSGHENTEAFF. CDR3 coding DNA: TGTGCCAGCAGTGGACATGAGAACACTGAAGCTTTCTTT.

CDR3 bases: TGTGCCTGGAGCGCAAAGGGTTGGGAGCAGTACTTC. This translates into CAWSAKGWEQYF. The rearrangement uses TRBV30 and TRBJ2-7; D remains unclear. V was trimmed by 3 bases and J by 7 bases, leaving 13 bases between them. The CDR3 extends over 12 amino acids. CDR1 and CDR2 from the germline V gene are GTSNPN and SVGIG (reference sequence).

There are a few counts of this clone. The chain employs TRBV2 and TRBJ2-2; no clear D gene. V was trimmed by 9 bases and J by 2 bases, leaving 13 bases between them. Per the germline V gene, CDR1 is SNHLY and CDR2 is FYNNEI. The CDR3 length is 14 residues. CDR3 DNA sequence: TGTGCCAGTCAGATCGTGGGAAACACCGGGGAGCTGTTTTTT. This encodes CASQIVGNTGELFF.

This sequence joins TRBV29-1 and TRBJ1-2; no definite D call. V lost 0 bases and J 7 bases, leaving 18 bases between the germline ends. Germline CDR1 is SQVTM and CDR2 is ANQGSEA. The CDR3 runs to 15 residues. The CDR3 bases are TGCAGCGTTGAAGATCAAGCGGGCAGAGCGGGTGGCTACACCTTC. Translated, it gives CSVEDQAGRAGGYTF.

CDR3 in amino acids: CASSPAPDRLAKNIQYF. The CDR3 coding sequence is TGTGCCAGCAGTCCGGCCCCCGACAGACTAGCCAAAAACATTCAGTACTTC. This chain joins TRBV27 and TRBJ2-4, with a weak D call TRBD1 (5 bases). The germline V and J ends were trimmed by 5 bases and 0 bases, with 17 bases remaining between them. Germline lookup yields CDR1 MNHEY and CDR2 SMNVEV (reference sequence). CDR3 length: 17 amino acids.

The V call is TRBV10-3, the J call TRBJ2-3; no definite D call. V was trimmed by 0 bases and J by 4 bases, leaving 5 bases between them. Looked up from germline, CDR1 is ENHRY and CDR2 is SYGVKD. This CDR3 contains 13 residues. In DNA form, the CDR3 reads TGTGCCATCAGTGAGTCAGTAGCAGATACGCAGTATTTT. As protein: CAISESVADTQYF.

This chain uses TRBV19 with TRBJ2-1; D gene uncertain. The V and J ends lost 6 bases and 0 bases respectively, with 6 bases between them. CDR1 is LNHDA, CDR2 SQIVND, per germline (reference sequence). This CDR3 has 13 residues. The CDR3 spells CASRGSSYNEQFF. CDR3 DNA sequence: TGTGCCAGTAGAGGTAGCTCCTACAATGAGCAGTTCTTC.

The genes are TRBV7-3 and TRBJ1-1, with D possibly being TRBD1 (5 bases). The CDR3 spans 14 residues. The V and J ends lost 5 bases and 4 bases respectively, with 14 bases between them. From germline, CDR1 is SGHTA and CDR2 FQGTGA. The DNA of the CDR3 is TGTGCCAGCAGCCTTACCATGGGGGTCACTGAAGCTTTCTTT. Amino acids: CASSLTMGVTEAFF.